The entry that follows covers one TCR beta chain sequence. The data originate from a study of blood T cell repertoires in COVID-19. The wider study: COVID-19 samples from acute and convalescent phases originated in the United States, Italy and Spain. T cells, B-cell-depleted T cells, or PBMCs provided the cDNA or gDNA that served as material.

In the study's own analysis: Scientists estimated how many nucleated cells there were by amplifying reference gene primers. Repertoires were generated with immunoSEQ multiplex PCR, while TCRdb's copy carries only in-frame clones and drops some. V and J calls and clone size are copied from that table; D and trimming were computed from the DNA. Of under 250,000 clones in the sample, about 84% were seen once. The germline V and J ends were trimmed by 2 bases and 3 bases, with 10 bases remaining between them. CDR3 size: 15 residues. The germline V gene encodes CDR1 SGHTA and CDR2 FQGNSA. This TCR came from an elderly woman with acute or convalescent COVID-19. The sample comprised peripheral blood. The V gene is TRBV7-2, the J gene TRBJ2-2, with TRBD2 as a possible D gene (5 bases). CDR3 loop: CASSLRKGDTGELFF. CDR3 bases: TGTGCCAGCAGCTTAAGGAAGGGAGACACCGGGGAGCTGTTTTTT.